These 32 T cell receptor beta chains share one sample of origin, sequenced in a study of T cells after yellow fever vaccination. TCRdb re-called the 5' RACE reads with MiXCR, one entry per CDR3 protein. The sample includes approximately 600,000 distinct CDR3 sequences, about 12% of them seen just once. Sequencing used PBMCs, obtained on the day of the yellow fever booster vaccination. The receptors derive from a young man who received the YFV17D yellow fever vaccine.

The V gene is TRBV19, the J gene TRBJ2-2; 13 bases agree with TRBD2. The CDR3 is 17 residues long. Germline V gives CDR1 LNHDA, CDR2 SQIVND (reference sequence). J was trimmed by 1 base and V by 6 bases; bases with no gene match: 5. CDR3 bases: TGTGCCAGTAGACCGGGGACTAGCGGGATGAACACCGGGGAGCTGTTTTTT. This translates into CASRPGTSGMNTGELFF.

This clonotype was seen only a few times. The chain links TRBV27 to TRBJ1-4; D is undetermined. The CDR3 totals 14 residues. Germline CDR1 MNHEY, CDR2 SMNVEV (reference sequence). Trimming pared 7 bases from V and 8 bases from J, leaving 17 bases between. CDR3 protein: CASTQGGRSEKLFF. The CDR3 bases are TGTGCCAGCACCCAAGGAGGGAGGTCGGAAAAACTGTTTTTT. Full variable domain (missing parts from reference TRBV27 and TRBJ1-4): EAQVTQNPRYLITVTGKKLTVTCSQNMNHEYMSWYRQDPGLGLRQIYYSMNVEVTDKGDVPEGYKVSRKEKRNFPLILESPSPNQTSLYFCASTQGGRSEKLFFGSGTQLSVL.

This clonotype has just a few counts. The rearrangement uses TRBV12-3 or TRBV12-4 and TRBJ2-7; 8 nucleotides agree with TRBD1. CDR3 length: 17 amino acids. V gave up 3 bases and J gave up 2 bases; unmatched junction bases: 12. CDR3 protein: CASSFSLVDRGPYEQYF. DNA for the CDR3: TGTGCCAGCAGTTTCTCACTAGTCGACAGGGGACCCTACGAGCAGTACTTC.

This clonotype was observed a few times. This chain connects TRBV11-3 to TRBJ1-5; D may be TRBD1 (5 bases). The CDR3 is 16 amino acids. Deletions cut 3 bases from V and 2 bases from J, with 14 bases between. CDR1 is SGHNT, CDR2 YENEEA, per germline. DNA for the CDR3: TGTGCCAGCAGCTTCTCCCGGGACGGAGGCAATCAGCCCCAGCATTTT. It yields the protein CASSFSRDGGNQPQHF.

The rearrangement links TRBV5-6 to TRBJ2-5, with D perhaps given as TRBD1 or TRBD2 (5 bases each). The germline CDR1 and CDR2 sequences are SGHDT and YYEEEE. With 2 bases removed from V and 9 bases from J, the gap between germline ends came to 17 bases. CDR3 length: 14 residues. The DNA of the CDR3 is TGTGCCAGCAGCTTCGGGACGGCGGTATTGGCCCAGTACTTC. Amino acid sequence: CASSFGTAVLAQYF.

This clonotype was found a few times. The V and J genes are TRBV3-1 and TRBJ2-2; 10 bases match TRBD2. CDR3 length: 16 residues. Looked up from germline, CDR1 is LGHDT and CDR2 is YNNKEL (reference sequence). The V segment lost 2 bases and the J segment 8 bases; nucleotides outside the gene matches: 8. The chain's CDR3 is CASSQHLAGAGGELFF. The CDR3 DNA is TGTGCCAGCAGCCAACATCTAGCGGGAGCCGGGGGGGAGCTGTTTTTT.

The rearrangement links TRBV20-1 to TRBJ1-2, with a weak D call TRBD1 (6 bases). Trimming shortened V by 5 bases and J by 5 bases, and 21 bases separated the two germline ends. The V gene's germline CDR1 is DFQATT and CDR2 SNEGSKA (reference sequence). This CDR3 contains 15 residues. CDR3 protein: CSALQGTEYHYGYTF. The CDR3 nucleotides are TGCAGTGCTTTACAGGGTACCGAGTACCATTATGGCTACACCTTC.

This clonotype was detected a few times. The J gene is TRBJ2-4, the V gene TRBV27; 8 nucleotides align to TRBD1. The CDR3 consists of 17 residues. Germline CDR1 MNHEY, CDR2 SMNVEV (reference sequence). With 5 bases clipped from V and 0 bases from J, the junction kept 9 bases outside the gene matches. CDR3 protein: CASSPLGQGVAKNIQYF. As DNA, the CDR3 is TGTGCCAGCAGTCCCCTCGGACAGGGAGTAGCCAAAAACATTCAGTACTTC.

This clonotype was recorded at least ten times. J is TRBJ2-3 and V is TRBV4-3, with no clear D. The CDR3 extends over 17 amino acids. Trimming took off 0 bases at V and 0 bases at J, with 13 bases between the two ends. The germline CDR1 and CDR2 sequences are LGHNA and YSLEER. This CDR3 reads CASSQDPHGSSTDTQYF. CDR3 coding DNA: TGCGCCAGCAGCCAAGATCCCCATGGGTCTAGCACAGATACGCAGTATTTT.

The rearrangement joins TRBV20-1 to TRBJ2-7, with D perhaps TRBD1 (7 bases). Germline loops: CDR1 DFQATT, CDR2 SNEGSKA (reference sequence). The CDR3 extends over 14 amino acids. V was trimmed by 1 base and J by 4 bases, leaving 14 bases between them. CDR3 nucleotides: TGCAGTGCTAGAGCGGGGGCAGGGGGGTACGAGCAGTACTTC. Amino acids: CSARAGAGGYEQYF.

The chain recombines TRBV16 with TRBJ1-5; D gene unclear. Germline CDR1 and CDR2: KGHSY and FQNENV. This CDR3 has 13 residues. V lost 3 bases and J 5 bases, leaving 8 bases between the germline ends. The CDR3 sequence is CASSHQFDQPQHF. The CDR3 bases are TGTGCCAGCAGCCACCAATTTGATCAGCCCCAGCATTTT. The full variable domain, in which reference TRBV16 and TRBJ1-5 provide the parts outside the CDR3, is GEEVAQTPKHLVRGEGQKAKLYCAPIKGHSYVFWYQQVLKNEFKFLISFQNENVFDETGMPKERFSAKCLPNSPCSLEIQATKLEDSAVYFCASSHQFDQPQHFGDGTRLSIL.

V usage is TRBV7-8 and J usage is TRBJ2-1; 14 bases map to TRBD2. CDR1 is SGHVS and CDR2 is FQNEAQ in the germline V gene. V was clipped by 3 bases and J by 7 bases; unmatched bases: 8. This CDR3 spans 17 amino acids. The CDR3 spells CASSFRLAGGPWNEQFF. The CDR3 nucleotides read TGTGCCAGCAGCTTTAGACTAGCGGGAGGGCCGTGGAATGAGCAGTTCTTC.

V gene TRBV7-9 combines with J gene TRBJ2-1; 7 bases are a match to TRBD2. The germline V gene has CDR1 SEHNR and CDR2 FQNEAQ (reference sequence). Trimming removed 2 bases from V and 2 bases from J; junction bases left unmatched: 6. The CDR3 is 16 amino acids. In DNA, the CDR3 is TGTGCCAGCAGCTTACCAGCGGGGAGGACCTACAATGAGCAGTTCTTC. Amino acids: CASSLPAGRTYNEQFF.

This clonotype occurred a few times. The rearrangement joins TRBV9 to TRBJ2-3; D might be TRBD1 (5 bases). V shed 0 bases and J shed 6 bases, with 11 bases lying between them. The V gene's germline CDR1 is SGDLS and CDR2 YYNGEE. This CDR3 contains 14 residues. The CDR3 DNA reads TGTGCCAGCAGCGTAGCTGAGCCAGGGGATACGCAGTATTTT. This translates into CASSVAEPGDTQYF. Full variable domain (outside the CDR3, taken from reference TRBV9 and TRBJ2-3): DSGVTQTPKHLITATGQRVTLRCSPRSGDLSVYWYQQSLDQGLQFLIQYYNGEERAKGNILERFSAQQFPDLHSELNLSSLELGDSALYFCASSVAEPGDTQYFGPGTRLTVL.

This clonotype was picked up a small number of times. The V and J genes are TRBV20-1 and TRBJ1-4, with TRBD1 matching over 9 bases. Germline CDR1 reads DFQATT; CDR2 reads SNEGSKA (reference sequence). The V and J ends lost 6 bases and 6 bases, in that order; junction bases with no gene match: 5. There are 13 residues in the CDR3. The CDR3 region is CSASWDRDEKLFF. CDR3 sequence (DNA): TGCAGTGCCTCATGGGACAGGGATGAAAAACTGTTTTTT.

This clonotype has at least ten counts. The chain links TRBV5-1 to TRBJ2-3; 11 positions agree with TRBD1. The germline V gene encodes CDR1 SGHRS and CDR2 YFSETQ. V trimming: 1 base; J trimming: 4 bases; junction bases outside the gene matches: 2. The CDR3 covers 15 residues. This CDR3 reads CASSLQGQGADTQYF. As DNA, the CDR3 is TGCGCCAGCAGCTTGCAGGGACAGGGGGCAGATACGCAGTATTTT. Together with reference TRBV5-1 and TRBJ2-3, the CDR3 gives the full variable domain: KAGVTQTPRYLIKTRGQQVTLSCSPISGHRSVSWYQQTPGQGLQFLFEYFSETQRNKGNFPGRFSGRQFSNSRSEMNVSTLELGDSALYLCASSLQGQGADTQYFGPGTRLTVL.

In this sample, this clonotype turned up many times. The gene calls are TRBV20-1 and TRBJ1-6, with D hard to call. The CDR3 is 12 residues long. Germline CDR1 is DFQATT and CDR2 is SNEGSKA (reference sequence). V shed 3 bases and J shed 7 bases, with 7 bases lying between them. CDR3: CSASWLNSPLHF. The CDR3 DNA is TGCAGTGCTAGTTGGCTAAATTCACCCCTCCACTTT.

This clonotype was observed a few times. The J gene is TRBJ2-2, the V gene TRBV7-8; TRBD1 might be the D (5 bases). Germline CDR1 reads SGHVS; CDR2 reads FQNEAQ. The CDR3 spans 15 residues. Deletions cut 5 bases from V and 0 bases from J, with 10 bases between. The CDR3 sequence: CASSRRQSNTGELFF. The CDR3 nucleotides read TGTGCCAGCAGCCGGCGACAGTCGAACACCGGGGAGCTGTTTTTT.

CDR3 residues: CASSVQGNRYNEQFF. The CDR3 DNA sequence: TGTGCCAGCAGCGTACAGGGAAACAGATACAATGAGCAGTTCTTC. The chain is built from TRBV9 and TRBJ2-1; weak D call: TRBD1 (5 bases). Germline V CDR1 and CDR2: SGDLS, YYNGEE. This CDR3 comprises 15 residues. V was cut by 1 base and J by 4 bases, with 12 bases left in between.

V and J are TRBV19 and TRBJ2-1; 7 bases match TRBD2. CDR1 LNHDA and CDR2 SQIVND come from the germline V gene (reference sequence). The CDR3 is 14 amino acids. J lost 5 bases, V lost 6 bases, and 7 bases had no gene match. CDR3 residues: CASRTPSGNNEQFF. CDR3 DNA sequence: TGTGCCAGTAGGACGCCTAGCGGAAACAATGAGCAGTTCTTC.

The V call is TRBV12-3 or TRBV12-4, the J call TRBJ2-1; 10 nucleotides align to TRBD2. The V and J ends lost 3 bases and 8 bases, in that order; junction bases with no gene match: 7. CDR3 length equals 15 residues. CDR3 in DNA: TGTGCCAGCAGTTTGTTGCTAGCGGGAGTTCATGAGCAGTTCTTC. Its translation: CASSLLLAGVHEQFF.

This clonotype occurred a few times. In DNA, the CDR3 is TGTGCCAGCAGCGTAGTGACGGGGGGTGTGGATGAGCAGTTCTTC. Its protein is CASSVVTGGVDEQFF. V is TRBV9 and J is TRBJ2-1; 7 bases are a match to TRBD2. The CDR3 is 15 amino acids. Germline CDR1 SGDLS, CDR2 YYNGEE. V lost 0 bases and J lost 8; bases outside the gene matches: 8.

A word on this clonotype: Germline and junction disagree at one end, which may indicate a read error. This chain connects TRBV6-5 to TRBJ2-7, with a possible D match to TRBD1 (5 bases). CDR1 and CDR2 from the germline V gene are MNHEY and SVGAGI. The CDR3 runs to 14 residues. In DNA, the CDR3 is TGTCCCAGCAGTTACTCTCAGGGTATCGACGAGCAGTACTTC. This gives the protein CPSSYSQGIDEQYF.

This clonotype was counted a few times. The CDR3 nucleotides are TGTGCCAGCAGCTCGAATCTAGAGACCCAGTACTTC. This codes for CASSSNLETQYF. The chain employs TRBV9 and TRBJ2-5; no definite D call. Germline CDR1 SGDLS, CDR2 YYNGEE. The length of the CDR3 is 12 residues. The V end lost 4 bases, the J end lost 4 bases, and 8 bases lay between the germline ends.

The genes are TRBV5-4 and TRBJ2-3; D possibly corresponds to TRBD2 (6 bases). V dropped 4 bases and J dropped 10 bases, with 13 bases sitting between them. Germline lookup yields CDR1 SGHNT and CDR2 YYREEE (reference sequence). CDR3 length equals 12 residues. CDR3 residues: CASSQEGLPQYF. CDR3 DNA sequence: TGTGCCAGCAGCCAGGAGGGCCTTCCGCAGTATTTT.

V usage is TRBV12-3 or TRBV12-4 and J usage is TRBJ1-5, with D uncertain. The CDR3 contains 14 residues. V was shortened by 3 bases and J by 0 bases, with 6 bases between the two germline ends. CDR3 in amino acids: CASSLDFSNQPQHF. The CDR3 coding sequence is TGTGCCAGCAGTTTGGATTTTAGCAATCAGCCCCAGCATTTT.

This chain links TRBV7-2 with TRBJ2-1, with TRBD1 identical over 7 bases. CDR1 and CDR2 (germline): SGHTA, FQGNSA. With V trimmed by 5 bases and J by 3 bases, 4 bases remained unmatched. The length of the CDR3 is 14 residues. The CDR3 nucleotides read TGTGCCAGCAGCCCGGGACAGTTCTACAATGAGCAGTTCTTC. This gives the protein CASSPGQFYNEQFF.

This clonotype was recorded a few times. The genes are TRBV19 and TRBJ1-1; D is ambiguous. Trimming left V 10 bases short and J 1 base short, with 10 bases between. Looked up from germline, CDR1 is LNHDA and CDR2 is SQIVND (reference sequence). CDR3 size: 12 residues. In DNA, the CDR3 is TGTGCCACGAGTCACCAGAACACTGAAGCTTTCTTT. Its translation: CATSHQNTEAFF.

In its sample, this clonotype was seen a few times. J is TRBJ2-2 and V is TRBV29-1; possibly TRBD2 for D (6 bases). Germline CDR1 SQVTM, CDR2 ANQGSEA. The CDR3 contains 14 residues. The germline V and J ends were trimmed by 6 bases and 1 base, with 12 bases remaining between them. The CDR3 sequence: CSVSRGGNTGELFF. CDR3 sequence (DNA): TGCAGCGTCTCGAGGGGAGGGAACACCGGGGAGCTGTTTTTT.

The genes are TRBV20-1 and TRBJ2-7; the match to TRBD1 covers 7 bases. This CDR3 spans 11 amino acids. Germline CDR1 DFQATT, CDR2 SNEGSKA (reference sequence). J lost 7 bases, V lost 6 bases, and 6 bases had no gene match. The CDR3 loop is CSADREREQYF. CDR3 nucleotide sequence: TGCAGTGCCGACAGGGAGCGAGAGCAGTACTTC.

The chain is built from TRBV5-1 and TRBJ2-1; tentative D call: TRBD1 (6 bases). V was cut by 1 base and J by 6 bases, with 11 bases left in between. This CDR3 contains 14 residues. Germline CDR1 is SGHRS and CDR2 is YFSETQ. In DNA, the CDR3 is TGCGCCAGCAGCTTGTCCGGGACACCCAATGAGCAGTTCTTC. Residues: CASSLSGTPNEQFF.

Only a few counts were recorded for this clonotype. The chain joins TRBV6-5 to TRBJ2-5, with 10 bases fitting TRBD2. CDR1 and CDR2 (germline): MNHEY, SVGAGI. V lost 3 bases and J lost 1; bases outside the gene matches: 5. This CDR3 is 16 amino acids long. This CDR3 is CASSYGGTSAQETQYF. The CDR3, as DNA: TGTGCCAGCAGTTATGGAGGGACTAGCGCCCAAGAGACCCAGTACTTC.